Reported below is one TCR beta chain. The data were taken from a study of blood T cell repertoires in COVID-19. Produced via immunoSEQ multiplex PCR; TCRdb's table is partial and in-frame only. The data contain about 400,000 clones, 70% to 90% of them seen just once; the ten biggest clones take up around 0.91%. Per germline, CDR1 SGHRS and CDR2 YFSETQ. Trimming stripped 0 bases from V and 8 bases from J, with 15 bases between. The length of the CDR3 is 15 residues. The clonotype originates from a woman aged 30 to 39 with acute COVID-19. The chain has TRBV5-1 and TRBJ2-1; D perhaps matches TRBD2 (6 bases). Sequenced material: PBMCs or T cells enriched from blood (not recorded which). CDR3 bases: TGCGCCAGCAGCTTGGAAGGTAAGGGAGGAGATGAGCAGTTCTTC. Its protein is CASSLEGKGGDEQFF.